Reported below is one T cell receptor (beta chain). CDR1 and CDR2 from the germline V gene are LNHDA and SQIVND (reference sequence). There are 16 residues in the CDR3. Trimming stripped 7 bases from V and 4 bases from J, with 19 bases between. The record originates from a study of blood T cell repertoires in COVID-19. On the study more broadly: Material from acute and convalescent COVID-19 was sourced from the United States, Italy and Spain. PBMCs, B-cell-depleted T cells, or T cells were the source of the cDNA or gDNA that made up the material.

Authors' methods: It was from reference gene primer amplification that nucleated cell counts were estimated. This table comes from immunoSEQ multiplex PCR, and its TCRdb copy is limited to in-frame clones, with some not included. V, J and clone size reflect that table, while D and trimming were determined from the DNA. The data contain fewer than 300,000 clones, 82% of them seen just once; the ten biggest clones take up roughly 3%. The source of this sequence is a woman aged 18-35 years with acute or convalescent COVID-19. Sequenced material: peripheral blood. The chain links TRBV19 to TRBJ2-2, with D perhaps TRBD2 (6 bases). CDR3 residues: CASIQWRGSITGELFF. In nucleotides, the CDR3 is TGTGCCAGTATTCAATGGCGGGGCTCTATCACCGGGGAGCTGTTTTTT. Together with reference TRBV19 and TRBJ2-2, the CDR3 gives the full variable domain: DGGITQSPKYLFRKEGQNVTLSCEQNLNHDAMYWYRQDPGQGLRLIYYSQIVNDFQKGDIAEGYSVSREKKESFPLTVTSAQKNPTAFYLCASIQWRGSITGELFFGEGSRLTVL.